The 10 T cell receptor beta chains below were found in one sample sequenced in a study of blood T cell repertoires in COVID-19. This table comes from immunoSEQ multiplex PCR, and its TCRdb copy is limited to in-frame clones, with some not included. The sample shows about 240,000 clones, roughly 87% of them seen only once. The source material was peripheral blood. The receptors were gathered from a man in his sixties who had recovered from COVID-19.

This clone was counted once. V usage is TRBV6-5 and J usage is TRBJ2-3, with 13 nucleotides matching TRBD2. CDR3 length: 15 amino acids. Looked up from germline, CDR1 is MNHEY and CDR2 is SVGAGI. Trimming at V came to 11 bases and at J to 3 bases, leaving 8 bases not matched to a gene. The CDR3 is CAGQTSGGRTDTQYF. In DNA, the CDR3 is TGTGCCGGACAGACTAGCGGGGGGAGAACAGATACGCAGTATTTT.

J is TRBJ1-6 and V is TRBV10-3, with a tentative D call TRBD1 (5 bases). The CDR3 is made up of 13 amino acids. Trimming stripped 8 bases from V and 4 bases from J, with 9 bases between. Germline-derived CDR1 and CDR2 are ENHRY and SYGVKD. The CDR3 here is CAIPTDYNSPLHF. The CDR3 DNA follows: TGTGCCATCCCGACAGATTATAATTCACCCCTCCACTTT.

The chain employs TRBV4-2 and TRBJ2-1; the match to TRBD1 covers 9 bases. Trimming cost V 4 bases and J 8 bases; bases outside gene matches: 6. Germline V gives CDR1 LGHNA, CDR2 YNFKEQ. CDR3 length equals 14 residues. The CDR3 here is CASSPGTGTDEQFF. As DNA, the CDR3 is TGTGCCAGCAGCCCCGGGACAGGGACGGATGAGCAGTTCTTC.

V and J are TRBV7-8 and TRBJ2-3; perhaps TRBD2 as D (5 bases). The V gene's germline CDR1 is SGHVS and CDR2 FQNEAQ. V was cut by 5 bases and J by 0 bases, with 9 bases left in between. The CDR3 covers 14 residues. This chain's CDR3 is CASSTRTSTDTQYF. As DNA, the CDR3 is TGTGCCAGCAGCACCAGGACTAGCACAGATACGCAGTATTTT.

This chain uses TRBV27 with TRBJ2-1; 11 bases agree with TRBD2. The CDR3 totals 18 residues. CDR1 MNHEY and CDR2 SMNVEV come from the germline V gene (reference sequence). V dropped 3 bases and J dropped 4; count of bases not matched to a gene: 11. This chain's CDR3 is CASSFLAGGPEVYNEQFF. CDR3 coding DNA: TGTGCCAGCAGTTTTCTAGCGGGGGGCCCCGAAGTGTACAATGAGCAGTTCTTC.

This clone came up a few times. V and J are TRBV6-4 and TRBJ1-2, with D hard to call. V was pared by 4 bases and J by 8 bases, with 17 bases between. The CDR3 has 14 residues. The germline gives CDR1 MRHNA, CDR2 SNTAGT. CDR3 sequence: CASSGPALFGGYTF. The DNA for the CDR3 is TGTGCCAGCAGTGGGCCAGCCCTCTTCGGGGGCTACACCTTC.

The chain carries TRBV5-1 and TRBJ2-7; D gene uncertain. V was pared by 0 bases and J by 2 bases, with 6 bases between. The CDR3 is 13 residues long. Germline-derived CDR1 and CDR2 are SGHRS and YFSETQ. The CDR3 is CASSLGRTYEQYF. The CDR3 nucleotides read TGCGCCAGCAGCTTGGGCAGAACCTACGAGCAGTACTTC.

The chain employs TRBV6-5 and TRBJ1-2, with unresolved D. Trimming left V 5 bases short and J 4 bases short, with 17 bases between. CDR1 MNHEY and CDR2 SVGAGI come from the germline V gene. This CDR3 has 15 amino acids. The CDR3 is CASSPSDRSFYGYTF. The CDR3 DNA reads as TGTGCCAGCAGTCCAAGCGACCGTTCCTTCTATGGCTACACCTTC.

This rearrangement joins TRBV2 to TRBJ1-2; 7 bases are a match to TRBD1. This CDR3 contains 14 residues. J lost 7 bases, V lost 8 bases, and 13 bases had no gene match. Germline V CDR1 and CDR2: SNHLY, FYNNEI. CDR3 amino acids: CASVQNRDSPGYTF. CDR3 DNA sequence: TGTGCCAGCGTACAAAACCGGGACAGCCCTGGCTACACCTTC.

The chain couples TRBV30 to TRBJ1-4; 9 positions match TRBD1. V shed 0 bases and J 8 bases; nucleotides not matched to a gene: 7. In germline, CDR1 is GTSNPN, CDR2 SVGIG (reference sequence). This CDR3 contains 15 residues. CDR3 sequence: CAWSVKGQGREKLFF. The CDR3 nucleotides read TGTGCCTGGAGTGTAAAGGGACAGGGACGCGAAAAACTGTTTTTT.